The clone carrying this T cell receptor (beta chain) was seen a few times. As originally analysed: Nucleated cell number was recorded as an estimate derived from reference gene primer amplification. The assay was immunoSEQ multiplex PCR, and TCRdb's table has in-frame clones only and misses some. The V and J calls and clone size were taken over from that table, and D and trimming were inferred from the DNA. Among about 110,000 clones, roughly 83% were seen once, and the ten largest hold about 4%. Deletions cut 0 bases from V and 0 bases from J, with 15 bases between. This CDR3 is 18 amino acids long. Germline V lookup: CDR1 MGHRA, CDR2 YSYEKL. The entry originates in a study of blood T cell repertoires in COVID-19. Across the whole study: COVID-19 samples, acute and convalescent, were from the United States, Italy and Spain.

This receptor was taken from a human donor in a cohort sampled during active COVID-19. The specimen sequenced was peripheral blood. J is TRBJ1-3 and V is TRBV4-1, with TRBD1 as a possible D gene (5 bases). CDR3 nucleotides: TGCGCCAGCAGCCAAGATCAAGACAGTCTACTCTCTGGAAACACCATATATTTT. This encodes CASSQDQDSLLSGNTIYF.